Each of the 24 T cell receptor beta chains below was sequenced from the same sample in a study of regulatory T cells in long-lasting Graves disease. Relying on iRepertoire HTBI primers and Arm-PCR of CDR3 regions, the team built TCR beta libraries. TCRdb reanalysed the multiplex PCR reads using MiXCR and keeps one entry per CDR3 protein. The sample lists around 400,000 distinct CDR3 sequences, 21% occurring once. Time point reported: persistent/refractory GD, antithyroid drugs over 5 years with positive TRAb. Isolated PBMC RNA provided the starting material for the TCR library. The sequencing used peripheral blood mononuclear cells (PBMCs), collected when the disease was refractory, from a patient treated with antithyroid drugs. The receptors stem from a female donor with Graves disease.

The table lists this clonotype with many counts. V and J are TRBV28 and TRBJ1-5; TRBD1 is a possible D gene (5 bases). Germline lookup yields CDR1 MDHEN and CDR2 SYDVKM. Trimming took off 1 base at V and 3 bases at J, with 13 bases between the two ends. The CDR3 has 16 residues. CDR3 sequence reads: CASSLSSGPVNQPQHF. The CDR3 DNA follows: TGTGCCAGCAGTTTATCTTCGGGGCCAGTCAATCAGCCCCAGCATTTT.

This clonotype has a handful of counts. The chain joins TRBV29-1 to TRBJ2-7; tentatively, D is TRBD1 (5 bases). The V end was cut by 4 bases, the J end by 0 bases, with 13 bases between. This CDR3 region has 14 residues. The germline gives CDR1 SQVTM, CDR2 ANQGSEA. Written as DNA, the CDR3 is TGCAGCGTTGTTGGACACATATCCTCCTACGAGCAGTACTTC. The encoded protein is CSVVGHISSYEQYF.

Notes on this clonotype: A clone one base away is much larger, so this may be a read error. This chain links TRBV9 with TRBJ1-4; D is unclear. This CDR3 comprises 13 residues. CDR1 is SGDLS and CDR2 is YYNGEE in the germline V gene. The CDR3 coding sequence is TGTGCCAGCAGCGTAGCAACTAATGAAAAACTGCTTTTT. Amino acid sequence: CASSVATNEKLLF.

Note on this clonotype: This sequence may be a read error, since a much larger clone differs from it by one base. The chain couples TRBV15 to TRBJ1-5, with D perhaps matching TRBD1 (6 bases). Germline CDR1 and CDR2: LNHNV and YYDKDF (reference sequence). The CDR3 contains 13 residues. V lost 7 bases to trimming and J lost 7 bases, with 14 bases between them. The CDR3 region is CATNMAGDQPQHF. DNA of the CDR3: TGTGCCACCAACATGGCAGGGGACCAGCCCCAGCATTTT.

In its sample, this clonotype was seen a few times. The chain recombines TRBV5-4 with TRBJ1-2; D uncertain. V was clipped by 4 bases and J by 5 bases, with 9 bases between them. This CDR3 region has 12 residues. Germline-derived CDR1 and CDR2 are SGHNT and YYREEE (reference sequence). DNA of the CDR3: TGTGCCAGCAGCCCGGAGGGTTATGGCTACACCTTC. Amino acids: CASSPEGYGYTF.

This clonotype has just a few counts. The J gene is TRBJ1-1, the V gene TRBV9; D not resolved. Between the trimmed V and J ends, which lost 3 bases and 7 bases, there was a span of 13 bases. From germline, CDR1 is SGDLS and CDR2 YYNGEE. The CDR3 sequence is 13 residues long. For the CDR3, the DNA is TGTGCCAGCAGCGAACAATCCAGAAGTGAAGCTTTCTTT. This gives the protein CASSEQSRSEAFF.

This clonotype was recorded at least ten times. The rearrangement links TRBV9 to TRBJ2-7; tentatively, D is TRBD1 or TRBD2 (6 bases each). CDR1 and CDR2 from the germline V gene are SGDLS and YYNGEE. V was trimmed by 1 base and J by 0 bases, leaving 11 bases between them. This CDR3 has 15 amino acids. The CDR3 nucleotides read TGTGCCAGCAGCGTAAAGGGGGGTAGCTCCTACGAGCAGTACTTC. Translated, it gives CASSVKGGSSYEQYF.

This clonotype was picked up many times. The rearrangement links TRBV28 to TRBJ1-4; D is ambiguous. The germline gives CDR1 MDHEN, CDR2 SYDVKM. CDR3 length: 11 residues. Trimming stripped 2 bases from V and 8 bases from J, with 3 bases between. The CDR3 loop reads CASSLQEKLFF. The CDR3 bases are TGTGCCAGCAGTTTACAAGAAAAACTGTTTTTT. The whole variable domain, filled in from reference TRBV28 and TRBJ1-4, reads DVKVTQSSRYLVKRTGEKVFLECVQDMDHENMFWYRQDPGLGLRLIYFSYDVKMKEKGDIPEGYSVSREKKERFSLILESASTNQTSMYLCASSLQEKLFFGSGTQLSVL.

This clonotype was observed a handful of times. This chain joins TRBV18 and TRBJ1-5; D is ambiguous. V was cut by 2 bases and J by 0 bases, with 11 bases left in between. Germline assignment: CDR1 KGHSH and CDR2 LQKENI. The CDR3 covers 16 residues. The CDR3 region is CASSPYTVTSNQPQHF. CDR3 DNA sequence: TGTGCCAGCTCACCATACACAGTAACTAGCAATCAGCCCCAGCATTTT.

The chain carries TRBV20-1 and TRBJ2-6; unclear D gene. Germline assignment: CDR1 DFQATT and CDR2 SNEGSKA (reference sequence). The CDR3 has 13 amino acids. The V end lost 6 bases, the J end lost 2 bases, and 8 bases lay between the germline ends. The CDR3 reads CSAGNTGANVLTF. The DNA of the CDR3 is TGCAGTGCCGGAAACACTGGGGCCAACGTCCTGACTTTC.

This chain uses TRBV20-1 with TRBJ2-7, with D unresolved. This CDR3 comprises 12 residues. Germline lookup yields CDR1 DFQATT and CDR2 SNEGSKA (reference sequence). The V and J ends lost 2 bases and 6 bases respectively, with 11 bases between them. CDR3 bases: TGCAGTGCTAGAATCGCGGTGGGCGAGCAGTACTTC. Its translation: CSARIAVGEQYF.

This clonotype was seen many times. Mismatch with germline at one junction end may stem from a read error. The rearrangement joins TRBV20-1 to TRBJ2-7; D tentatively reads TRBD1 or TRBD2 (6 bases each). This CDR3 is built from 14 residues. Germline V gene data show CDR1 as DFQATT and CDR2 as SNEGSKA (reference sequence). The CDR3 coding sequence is TGCAGTGCGAGAGGGGGGCTTGGTTCCTACGAGCAGTACTTC. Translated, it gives CSARGGLGSYEQYF.

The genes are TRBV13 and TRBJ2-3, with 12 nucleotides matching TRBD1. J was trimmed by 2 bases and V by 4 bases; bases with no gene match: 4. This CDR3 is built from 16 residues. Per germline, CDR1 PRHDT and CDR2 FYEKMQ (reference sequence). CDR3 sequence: CASSYRDRGPTDTQYF. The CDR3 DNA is TGTGCCAGCAGCTACCGGGACAGGGGGCCCACAGATACGCAGTATTTT. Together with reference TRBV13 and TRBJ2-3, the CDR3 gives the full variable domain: AAGVIQSPRHLIKEKRETATLKCYPIPRHDTVYWYQQGPGQDPQFLISFYEKMQSDKGSIPDRFSAQQFSDYHSELNMSSLELGDSALYFCASSYRDRGPTDTQYFGPGTRLTVL.

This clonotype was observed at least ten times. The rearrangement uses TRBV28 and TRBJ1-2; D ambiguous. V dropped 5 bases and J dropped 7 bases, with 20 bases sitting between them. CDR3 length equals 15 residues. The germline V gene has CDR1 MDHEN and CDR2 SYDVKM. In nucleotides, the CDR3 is TGTGCCAGCAGTCCCGGGTCCTTTTTCTCCTCTGGCTACACCTTC. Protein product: CASSPGSFFSSGYTF.

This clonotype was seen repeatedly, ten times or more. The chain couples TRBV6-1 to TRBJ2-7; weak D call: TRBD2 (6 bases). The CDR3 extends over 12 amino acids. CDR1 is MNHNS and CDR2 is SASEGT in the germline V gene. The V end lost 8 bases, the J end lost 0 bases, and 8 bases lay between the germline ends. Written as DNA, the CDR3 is TGTGCCAGCGGAGGGATCTCCTACGAGCAGTACTTC. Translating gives CASGGISYEQYF.

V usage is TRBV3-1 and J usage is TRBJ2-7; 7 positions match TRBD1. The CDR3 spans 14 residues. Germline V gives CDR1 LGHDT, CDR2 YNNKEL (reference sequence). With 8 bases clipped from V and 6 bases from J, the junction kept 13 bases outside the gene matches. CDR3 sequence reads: CASGSQQGIAEQYF. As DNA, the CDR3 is TGTGCCAGCGGGTCCCAACAGGGGATAGCCGAGCAGTACTTC.

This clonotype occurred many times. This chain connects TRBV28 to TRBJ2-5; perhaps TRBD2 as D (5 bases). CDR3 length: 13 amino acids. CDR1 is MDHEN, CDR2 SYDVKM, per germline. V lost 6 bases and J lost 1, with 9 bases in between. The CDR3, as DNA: TGTGCCAGCAGAGAGGGATCCCAAGAGACCCAGTACTTC. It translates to CASREGSQETQYF.

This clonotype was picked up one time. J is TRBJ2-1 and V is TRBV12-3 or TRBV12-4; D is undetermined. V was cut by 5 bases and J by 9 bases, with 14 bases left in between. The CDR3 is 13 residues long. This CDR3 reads CASSLERVAEQFF. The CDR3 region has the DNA TGTGCCAGCAGTCTCGAACGAGTGGCTGAGCAGTTCTTC.

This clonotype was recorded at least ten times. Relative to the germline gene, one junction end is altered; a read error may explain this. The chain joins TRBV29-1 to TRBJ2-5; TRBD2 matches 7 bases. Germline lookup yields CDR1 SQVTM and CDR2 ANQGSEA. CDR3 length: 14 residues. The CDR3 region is CSVEAGWGQETQYF. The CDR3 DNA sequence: TGCAGCGTAGAAGCGGGATGGGGTCAAGAGACCCAGTACTTC.

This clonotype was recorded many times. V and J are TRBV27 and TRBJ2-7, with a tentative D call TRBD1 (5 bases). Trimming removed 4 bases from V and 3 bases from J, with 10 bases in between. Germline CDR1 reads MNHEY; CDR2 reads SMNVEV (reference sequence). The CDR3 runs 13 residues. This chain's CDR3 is CASSYGAFYEQYF. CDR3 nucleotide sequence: TGTGCCAGCAGTTATGGGGCCTTCTACGAGCAGTACTTC.

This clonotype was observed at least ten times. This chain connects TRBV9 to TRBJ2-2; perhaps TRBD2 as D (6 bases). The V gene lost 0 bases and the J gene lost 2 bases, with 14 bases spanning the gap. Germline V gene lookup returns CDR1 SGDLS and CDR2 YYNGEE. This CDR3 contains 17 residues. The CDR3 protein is CASSVVSGRGNTGELFF. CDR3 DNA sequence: TGTGCCAGCAGCGTAGTTAGCGGTAGGGGTAACACCGGGGAGCTGTTTTTT.

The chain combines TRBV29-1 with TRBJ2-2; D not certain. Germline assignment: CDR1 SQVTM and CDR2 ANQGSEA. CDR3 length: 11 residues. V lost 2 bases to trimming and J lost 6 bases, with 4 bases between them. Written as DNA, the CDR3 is TGCAGCGTTGAATCCGCCGGGGAGCTGTTTTTT. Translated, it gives CSVESAGELFF.

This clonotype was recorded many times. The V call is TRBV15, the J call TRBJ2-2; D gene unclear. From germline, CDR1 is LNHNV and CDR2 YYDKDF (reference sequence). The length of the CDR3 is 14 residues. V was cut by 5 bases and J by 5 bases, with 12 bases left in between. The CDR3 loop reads CATSPHSNTGELFF. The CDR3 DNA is TGTGCCACCAGCCCCCACTCTAATACCGGGGAGCTGTTTTTT.

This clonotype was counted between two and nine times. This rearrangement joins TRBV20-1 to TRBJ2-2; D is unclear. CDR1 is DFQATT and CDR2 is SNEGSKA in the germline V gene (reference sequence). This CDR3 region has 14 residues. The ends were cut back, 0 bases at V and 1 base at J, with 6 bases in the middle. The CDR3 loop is CSARDPRNTGELFF. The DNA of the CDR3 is TGCAGTGCTAGAGATCCGAGGAACACCGGGGAGCTGTTTTTT.